This TCR beta chain was recorded in a study of regulatory T cells in long-lasting Graves disease. V was clipped by 5 bases and J by 0 bases; unmatched bases: 6. The germline gives CDR1 SGHTA, CDR2 FQGTGA. There are 15 residues in the CDR3. Through Arm-PCR of CDR3 regions and iRepertoire HTBI primers, TCR beta libraries were built. TCRdb re-analysed the multiplex PCR reads in MiXCR, keeping a single row per CDR3 protein. The data hold 390,000 or so distinct CDR3 sequences, with roughly 25% observed a single time. As for this clonotype: The target antigen is unknown.

Time point here: persistent/refractory GD, antithyroid drugs over 5 years with positive TRAb. Scientists built the TCR library using RNA that was extracted from PBMCs. Study-level points and caveats: Persistent disease preferred TRBV28, TRBJ1-2 and TRBJ2-5; new disease, TRBV20-1 and TRBJ2-1. Relative to newly diagnosed Graves' patients, persistent ones had lower TCR diversity.

The rearrangement joins TRBV7-3 to TRBJ1-1; 7 bases map to TRBD1. This material consisted of peripheral blood mononuclear cells (PBMCs), taken when the disease was refractory, from a patient treated with antithyroid drugs. This receptor was obtained from a woman aged 40 to 50 with Graves disease. This chain's CDR3 is CASSQGQLMNTEAFF. In nucleotides, the CDR3 is TGTGCCAGCAGCCAGGGACAGCTGATGAACACTGAAGCTTTCTTT.